The next 5 T cell receptor beta chains were all read from a single sample in a study of shared clonotypes between healthy human individuals (dated by TCRdb to about 2020). Libraries were prepared through the immunoSEQ multiplex PCR assay. The immuneACCESS repertoire file appears here via TCRdb, limited to in-frame rearrangements. These files lack a portion of the clones; in checked studies, under half of the deficit traces to unresolved V genes, and the cause of the others is not known. This sample is represented by roughly 660,000 clones; 90% of them were singletons. Of the sample, roughly 36% falls within the top ten clones. The specimen was memory CD8+ T cells from PBMCs. The cell subset or site label corresponds to: CD45RO+ cells pooled with CCR7-negative TemRA cells. All receptors come from a man younger than 35 in good health. Some clones in this sample may be carry-over from other donors' samples.

V usage is TRBV9 and J usage is TRBJ1-5; 11 bases map to TRBD1. CDR1 is SGDLS and CDR2 is YYNGEE in the germline V gene. The CDR3 loop spans 21 amino acids. The ends lost 4 bases at V and 0 bases at J; junction bases unmatched: 18. The CDR3 is CASSFTHSRGQGGYSNQPQHF. The DNA of the CDR3 is TGTGCCAGCAGCTTTACCCATAGCCGGGGACAGGGGGGTTATAGCAATCAGCCCCAGCATTTT.

This clone was counted a single time. The rearrangement joins TRBV12-5 to TRBJ2-3, with no clear D. The V and J ends lost 1 base and 1 base respectively, with 3 bases between them. CDR1 and CDR2 (germline): LGHNT, FRNRAP. The length of the CDR3 is 13 residues. Here the CDR3 DNA reads TGTGCTAGTGGTTTGGCAGGCACAGATACGCAGTATTTT. Amino acids: CASGLAGTDTQYF.

This clone was found a few times. The V and J genes are TRBV5-1 and TRBJ2-1; 8 positions agree with TRBD2. V lost 0 bases and J lost 0; bases outside the gene matches: 8. CDR3 size: 18 residues. Germline CDR1 is SGHRS and CDR2 is YFSETQ. The chain's CDR3 is CASSLGLAPRSSYNEQFF. The CDR3 coding sequence is TGCGCCAGCAGCTTGGGACTAGCGCCAAGGAGCTCCTACAATGAGCAGTTCTTC.

Comments on this clone: A much larger clone differs by one base, so this may be a read error. The chain combines TRBV28 with TRBJ2-7; D possibly corresponds to TRBD1 (5 bases). CDR3 length: 13 residues. Germline CDR1 is MDHEN and CDR2 is SYDVKM. Trimming removed 1 base at V and 2 bases at J, with 6 bases between. This chain's CDR3 is CASSLSGTYEQYF. As DNA, the CDR3 is TGTGCCAGCAGTTTATCAGGGACCTACGAGCAGTACTTC. Full variable domain (rest looked up from reference TRBV28 and TRBJ2-7): DVKVTQSSRYLVKRTGEKVFLECVQDMDHENMFWYRQDPGLGLRLIYFSYDVKMKEKGDIPEGYSVSREKKERFSLILESASTNQTSMYLCASSLSGTYEQYFGPGTRLTVT.

The CDR3 sequence is CASSVDVNRGYEQYF. Here the CDR3 DNA reads TGTGCCAGCAGCGTAGATGTAAACAGGGGCTACGAGCAGTACTTC. The chain recombines TRBV9 with TRBJ2-7; 7 bases are shared with TRBD1. With V trimmed by 0 bases and J by 3 bases, 6 bases remained unmatched. The germline V gene encodes CDR1 SGDLS and CDR2 YYNGEE. CDR3 length: 15 residues. The variable domain in full, completed from reference TRBV9 and TRBJ2-7, reads DSGVTQTPKHLITATGQRVTLRCSPRSGDLSVYWYQQSLDQGLQFLIQYYNGEERAKGNILERFSAQQFPDLHSELNLSSLELGDSALYFCASSVDVNRGYEQYFGPGTRLTVT.